The 14 T cell receptor beta chains listed next were all sequenced from one sample in a study of T cell responses to AZD1222 COVID-19 vaccine. Profiling relied on immunoSEQ multiplex PCR, and the TCRdb table lists in-frame clones only, not all of them. Of 150,000 to 200,000 clones listed, 90% to 95% are singletons. Sequencing was performed on peripheral blood, taken 28 days after the second AZD1222 dose. The source of these receptors is an adult who received the AZD1222 COVID-19 vaccine.

This clone was recorded a few times. The chain uses TRBV12-3 or TRBV12-4 and TRBJ1-1, with 8 bases matching TRBD1. This CDR3 spans 13 amino acids. Trimming cost V 6 bases and J 6 bases; bases outside gene matches: 6. The DNA of the CDR3 is TGTGCCAGCAGAGCGACAGGGGTGCCTGAAGCTTTCTTT. Translated, it gives CASRATGVPEAFF.

This clone was recorded once. The V call is TRBV6-1, the J call TRBJ1-4; D may be TRBD1 (6 bases). Trimming took off 4 bases at V and 4 bases at J, with 16 bases between the two ends. CDR3 length: 16 residues. In germline, CDR1 is MNHNS, CDR2 SASEGT. CDR3 region: CASSASGGRLNEKLFF. CDR3 DNA sequence: TGTGCCAGCAGTGCCTCTGGGGGCCGGCTTAATGAAAAACTGTTTTTT.

V usage is TRBV19 and J usage is TRBJ2-3; 11 bases match TRBD2. There are 16 residues in the CDR3. Germline trimming cut 5 bases from V and 6 bases from J; bases unmatched to any gene: 10. The germline V gene encodes CDR1 LNHDA and CDR2 SQIVND (reference sequence). CDR3 DNA sequence: TGTGCCAGTAGTTCATCTAGCGGGGGGCCAGGGGATACGCAGTATTTT. This sequence encodes CASSSSSGGPGDTQYF.

This clone was observed once. The rearrangement uses TRBV19 and TRBJ1-1, with 7 nucleotides matching TRBD1. This CDR3 region has 15 residues. Germline V gene sequence: CDR1 LNHDA, CDR2 SQIVND (reference sequence). The trim removed 8 bases at V and 0 bases at J, leaving 9 bases unmatched. CDR3 nucleotides: TGTGCCAGTTGCCGGGACAGAGTTATGAACACTGAAGCTTTCTTT. Residues: CASCRDRVMNTEAFF.

J is TRBJ2-1 and V is TRBV3-1 (or the pseudogene TRBV3-2), with 10 positions matching TRBD2. The CDR3 is made up of 16 amino acids. CDR1 is LGHDT and CDR2 is YNNKEL in the germline V gene (reference sequence). The V segment lost 3 bases and the J segment 4 bases; nucleotides outside the gene matches: 6. The CDR3 is CASSQERGGPYNEQFF. As DNA, the CDR3 is TGTGCCAGCAGCCAGGAGCGGGGGGGACCTTACAATGAGCAGTTCTTC.

This sequence joins TRBV7-9 and TRBJ1-3; D unclear. CDR3 length: 16 amino acids. V shed 5 bases and J shed 0 bases, with 14 bases lying between them. CDR1 SEHNR and CDR2 FQNEAQ come from the germline V gene (reference sequence). The CDR3 nucleotides read TGTGCCAGCAGCCCTCGTGCCCGGATCTCTGGAAACACCATATATTTT. Protein sequence: CASSPRARISGNTIYF.

This clone was seen a single time. The CDR3 loop reads CASSFSTSGSPLHF. CDR3 coding DNA: TGTGCCAGCAGCTTCTCGACGTCGGGTTCACCCCTCCACTTT. The chain links TRBV5-6 to TRBJ1-6; D call uncertain. The V gene's germline CDR1 is SGHDT and CDR2 YYEEEE. There are 14 residues in the CDR3. V was shortened by 2 bases and J by 9 bases, with 12 bases between the two germline ends. The complete variable domain, with remaining parts taken from reference TRBV5-6 and TRBJ1-6, reads DAGVTQSPTHLIKTRGQQVTLRCSPKSGHDTVSWYQQALGQGPQFIFQYYEEEERQRGNFPDRFSGHQFPNYSSELNVNALLLGDSALYLCASSFSTSGSPLHFGNGTRLTVT.

The chain is built from TRBV6-1 and TRBJ1-1; D gene unclear. Per germline, CDR1 MNHNS and CDR2 SASEGT. The CDR3 extends over 12 amino acids. Trimming cost V 2 bases and J 6 bases, with 7 bases left between them. The CDR3 reads CASSESVSEAFF. The CDR3 DNA reads TGTGCCAGCAGTGAATCTGTCTCTGAAGCTTTCTTT.

The chain couples TRBV29-1 to TRBJ1-2; D is unresolved. The CDR3 is made up of 11 amino acids. With 3 bases removed from V and 8 bases from J, the gap between germline ends came to 10 bases. The germline V gene encodes CDR1 SQVTM and CDR2 ANQGSEA. The CDR3 here is CSVESAGGYTF. DNA for the CDR3: TGCAGCGTTGAGTCGGCGGGGGGCTACACCTTC.

Only one count was recorded for this clone. The chain recombines TRBV9 with TRBJ2-7; 8 bases are shared with TRBD1. The CDR3 totals 15 residues. Germline loops: CDR1 SGDLS, CDR2 YYNGEE. J lost 5 bases, V lost 3 bases, and 10 bases had no gene match. The CDR3 nucleotides are TGTGCCAGCAGCGGAAGGGACAGGTCGGGGGACGAGCAGTACTTC. Protein sequence: CASSGRDRSGDEQYF.

The V and J genes are TRBV5-5 and TRBJ1-3; D remains ambiguous. Germline V gene lookup returns CDR1 SGHKS and CDR2 YYEKEE (reference sequence). The CDR3 length is 15 residues. V lost 0 bases and J lost 0, with 7 bases in between. The CDR3 is CASSLAVGSGNTIYF. The CDR3 bases are TGTGCCAGCAGCTTGGCCGTGGGCTCTGGAAACACCATATATTTT.

This chain uses TRBV6-5 with TRBJ2-7; 9 bases line up with TRBD1. Looked up from germline, CDR1 is MNHEY and CDR2 is SVGAGI. The CDR3 length is 14 residues. Germline trimming cut 6 bases from V and 5 bases from J; bases unmatched to any gene: 8. The CDR3 loop is CASRTDRGHHEQYF. CDR3 in DNA: TGTGCCAGCAGGACGGACAGGGGACATCACGAGCAGTACTTC.

This clone was counted once. This chain links TRBV19 with TRBJ1-2; D not certain. Germline V CDR1 and CDR2: LNHDA, SQIVND (reference sequence). V lost 5 bases and J 6 bases, leaving 10 bases between the germline ends. The CDR3 covers 12 residues. CDR3 in amino acids: CASSLGANGYTF. The CDR3 nucleotides are TGTGCCAGTAGTCTAGGCGCGAATGGCTACACCTTC.

The CDR3 DNA follows: TGTGCCAGCAAGGCGAGGGGGGGCCCCTATGGCTACACCTTC. Its translation is CASKARGGPYGYTF. The genes are TRBV27 and TRBJ1-2; the D gene is possibly TRBD1 (6 bases). V dropped 7 bases and J dropped 4 bases, with 16 bases sitting between them. Germline V gives CDR1 MNHEY, CDR2 SMNVEV (reference sequence). The CDR3 spans 14 residues.